The next 12 T cell receptor beta chains were all read from a single sample in a study of shared clonotypes between healthy human individuals. Terminally differentiated effector memory CD45RA+ cells were excluded from the naive CD8 cells, which were CD45RO-negative and positively selected for CCR7. Assay used: immunoSEQ multiplex PCR; TCRdb lists only in-frame clones, some missing. The table lists 1.5 million to 2.5 million clones, approximately 94% of them singletons. Sequencing was carried out using naive CD8+ T cells sorted from blood. All receptors come from a man between 18 and 35 years old in good health.

This clone appeared a single time. Other DNA sequences in this specimen translate into the identical CDR3. The chain joins TRBV28 to TRBJ1-6, with D possibly being TRBD1 (5 bases). The CDR3 consists of 14 residues. Germline lookup yields CDR1 MDHEN and CDR2 SYDVKM. The V and J ends lost 3 bases and 10 bases respectively, with 13 bases between them. The chain's CDR3 is CASSFRGGRSPLHF. In DNA, the CDR3 is TGTGCCAGCAGTTTTCGGGGCGGGCGGTCACCCCTCCACTTT.

The gene calls are TRBV27 and TRBJ1-4, with no clear D. The CDR3 has 14 amino acids. Germline V CDR1 and CDR2: MNHEY, SMNVEV (reference sequence). Trimming removed 2 bases at V and 5 bases at J, with 9 bases between. DNA for the CDR3: TGTGCCAGCAGTTTAATTGGTTTCAATGAAAAACTGTTTTTT. It specifies CASSLIGFNEKLFF.

The V call is TRBV4-1, the J call TRBJ1-6, with a weak D call TRBD1 (5 bases). V dropped 0 bases and J dropped 6 bases, with 18 bases sitting between them. CDR1 MGHRA and CDR2 YSYEKL come from the germline V gene. This CDR3 is built from 18 residues. The CDR3 protein is CASSQDHPGSVGNSPLHF. The CDR3 coding sequence is TGCGCCAGCAGCCAAGATCATCCAGGGTCCGTCGGTAATTCACCCCTCCACTTT.

The CDR3 here is CASSQGQGTYEQYF. CDR3 bases: TGTGCCAGCAGCCAAGGACAGGGGACCTACGAGCAGTACTTC. The gene calls are TRBV14 and TRBJ2-7; TRBD1 matches 8 bases. V shed 1 base and J 2 bases; nucleotides not matched to a gene: 1. Germline assignment: CDR1 SGHDN and CDR2 FVKESK. The CDR3 loop spans 14 amino acids. The variable domain in full, completed from reference TRBV14 and TRBJ2-7, reads EAGVTQFPSHSVIEKGQTVTLRCDPISGHDNLYWYRRVMGKEIKFLLHFVKESKQDESGMPNNRFLAERTGGTYSTLKVQPAELEDSGVYFCASSQGQGTYEQYFGPGTRLTVT.

The chain employs TRBV6-6 and TRBJ2-5; D unclear. Trimming took 0 bases from V and 1 from J, leaving 12 bases between them. Per germline, CDR1 MNHNY and CDR2 SVGAGI (reference sequence). The CDR3 has 16 residues. CDR3: CASSYSQDLTQETQYF. CDR3 DNA: TGTGCCAGCAGTTACTCGCAGGATTTGACCCAAGAGACCCAGTACTTC.

This clone was detected once. The chain recombines TRBV4-1 with TRBJ1-1; D is possibly TRBD1 (5 bases). Deletions cut 3 bases from V and 1 base from J, with 15 bases between. This CDR3 is 16 amino acids long. Germline loops: CDR1 MGHRA, CDR2 YSYEKL. The CDR3: CASSQIFGQGNTEAFF. Written as DNA, the CDR3 is TGCGCCAGCAGCCAGATTTTTGGGCAGGGGAACACTGAAGCTTTCTTT.

Here the CDR3 reads CASSFLYSGANVLTF. DNA of the CDR3: TGTGCCAGCAGTTTTCTCTACTCTGGGGCCAACGTCCTGACTTTC. This chain joins TRBV27 and TRBJ2-6; D is undetermined. This CDR3 spans 15 amino acids. Germline-derived CDR1 and CDR2 are MNHEY and SMNVEV (reference sequence). V lost 3 bases to trimming and J lost 0 bases, with 6 bases between them.

This chain connects TRBV13 to TRBJ2-7; 7 nucleotides align to TRBD1. The germline V gene encodes CDR1 PRHDT and CDR2 FYEKMQ (reference sequence). The CDR3 spans 14 residues. V trimming: 3 bases; J trimming: 5 bases; junction bases outside the gene matches: 7. Here the CDR3 reads CASSFFDRVDEQYF. For the CDR3, the DNA is TGTGCCAGCAGCTTCTTCGACAGGGTGGACGAGCAGTACTTC.

On this clone itself: The same CDR3 is also encoded by other DNA sequences in this sample. V usage is TRBV7-9 and J usage is TRBJ2-7, with TRBD1 as a possible D gene (5 bases). Trimming stripped 4 bases from V and 3 bases from J, with 10 bases between. Germline V gives CDR1 SEHNR, CDR2 FQNEAQ (reference sequence). The CDR3 spans 13 residues. The DNA of the CDR3 is TGTGCCAGCAGCTCTACCGACAGCTACGAGCAGTACTTC. This codes for CASSSTDSYEQYF.

The chain carries TRBV7-9 and TRBJ2-5; D ambiguous. Deletions cut 1 base from V and 2 bases from J, with 14 bases between. This CDR3 contains 16 residues. Germline CDR1 reads SEHNR; CDR2 reads FQNEAQ (reference sequence). CDR3 DNA sequence: TGTGCCAGCAGCTTAGATCCTGGGCTAGTACAAGAGACCCAGTACTTC. Protein product: CASSLDPGLVQETQYF. The variable domain in full, completed from reference TRBV7-9 and TRBJ2-5, reads DTGVSQNPRHKITKRGQNVTFRCDPISEHNRLYWYRQTLGQGPEFLTYFQNEAQLEKSRLLSDRFSAERPKGSFSTLEIQRTEQGDSAMYLCASSLDPGLVQETQYFGPGTRLLVL.

The genes are TRBV7-9 and TRBJ2-3, with TRBD2 matching over 13 bases. Germline CDR1 is SEHNR and CDR2 is FQNEAQ (reference sequence). The CDR3 is 18 amino acids. The J segment lost 5 bases and the V segment lost 4 bases, leaving 12 bases of the junction unmatched. Written as DNA, the CDR3 is TGTGCCAGCAGCTCGACTCCGGGACTAGCGGGATTGGAAGATACGCAGTATTTT. Its translation is CASSSTPGLAGLEDTQYF.

This chain joins TRBV28 and TRBJ2-7; D is possibly TRBD2 (6 bases). CDR3 length: 14 amino acids. The germline V and J ends were trimmed by 3 bases and 4 bases, with 13 bases remaining between them. From germline, CDR1 is MDHEN and CDR2 SYDVKM. The CDR3 nucleotides are TGTGCCAGCAGTTTCTCCAAGGACTATTACGAGCAGTACTTC. This sequence encodes CASSFSKDYYEQYF.